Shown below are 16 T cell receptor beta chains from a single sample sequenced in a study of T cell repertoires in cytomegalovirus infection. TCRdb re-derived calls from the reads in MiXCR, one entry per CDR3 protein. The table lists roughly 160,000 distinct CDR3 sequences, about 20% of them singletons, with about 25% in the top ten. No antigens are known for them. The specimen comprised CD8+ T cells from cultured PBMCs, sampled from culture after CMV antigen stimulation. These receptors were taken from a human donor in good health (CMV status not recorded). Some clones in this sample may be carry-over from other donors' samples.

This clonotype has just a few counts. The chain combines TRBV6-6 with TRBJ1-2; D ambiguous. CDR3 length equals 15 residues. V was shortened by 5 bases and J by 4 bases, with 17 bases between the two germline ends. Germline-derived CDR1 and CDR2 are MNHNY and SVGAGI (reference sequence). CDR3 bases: TGTGCCAGCAGTGCCCATCCTGGTGGTAGCTATGGCTACACCTTC. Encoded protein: CASSAHPGGSYGYTF.

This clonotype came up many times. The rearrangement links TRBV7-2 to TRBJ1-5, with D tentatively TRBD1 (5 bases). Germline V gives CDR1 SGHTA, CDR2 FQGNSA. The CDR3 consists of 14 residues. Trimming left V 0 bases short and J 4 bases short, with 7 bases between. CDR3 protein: CASSLAGLNQPQHF. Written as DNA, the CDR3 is TGTGCCAGCAGCTTAGCGGGGCTAAATCAGCCCCAGCATTTT.

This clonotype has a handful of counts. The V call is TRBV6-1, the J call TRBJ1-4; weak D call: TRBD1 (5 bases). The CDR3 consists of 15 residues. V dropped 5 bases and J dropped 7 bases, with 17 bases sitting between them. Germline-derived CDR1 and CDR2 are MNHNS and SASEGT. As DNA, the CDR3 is TGTGCCAGCAGTTTTAGGTGGGGGTCGACTGAAAAACTGTTTTTT. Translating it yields CASSFRWGSTEKLFF.

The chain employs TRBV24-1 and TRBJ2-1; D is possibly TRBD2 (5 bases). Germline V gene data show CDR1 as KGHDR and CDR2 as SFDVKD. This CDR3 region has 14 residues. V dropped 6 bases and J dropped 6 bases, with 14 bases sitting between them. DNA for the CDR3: TGTGCCACCAGTTTTGCGGCGGAGGTCAATGAGCAGTTCTTC. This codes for CATSFAAEVNEQFF.

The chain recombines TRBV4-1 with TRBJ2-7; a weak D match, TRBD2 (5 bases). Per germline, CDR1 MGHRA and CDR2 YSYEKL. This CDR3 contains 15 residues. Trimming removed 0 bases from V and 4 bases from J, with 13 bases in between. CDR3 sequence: CASSQDLGSGYEQYF. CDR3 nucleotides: TGCGCCAGCAGCCAAGATCTTGGGTCGGGATACGAGCAGTACTTC.

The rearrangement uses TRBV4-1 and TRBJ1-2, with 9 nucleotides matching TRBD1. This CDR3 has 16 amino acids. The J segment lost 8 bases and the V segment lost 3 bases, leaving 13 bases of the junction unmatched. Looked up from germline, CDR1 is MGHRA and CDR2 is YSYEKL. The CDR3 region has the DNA TGCGCCAGCAGCCATGGGGTGCTGACAGGGGGTAGGGGCTACACCTTC. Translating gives CASSHGVLTGGRGYTF.

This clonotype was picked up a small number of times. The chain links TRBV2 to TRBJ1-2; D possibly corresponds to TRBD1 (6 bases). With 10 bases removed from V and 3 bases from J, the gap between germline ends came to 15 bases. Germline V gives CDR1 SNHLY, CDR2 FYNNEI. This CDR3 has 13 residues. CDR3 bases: TGTGCCATCTTTGCCCGGGGGCACTATGGCTACACCTTC. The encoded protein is CAIFARGHYGYTF.

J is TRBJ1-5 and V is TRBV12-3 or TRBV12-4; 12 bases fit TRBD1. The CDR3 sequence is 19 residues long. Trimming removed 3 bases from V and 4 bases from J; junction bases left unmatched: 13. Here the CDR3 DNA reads TGTGCCAGCAGTTTTTTCGGGACAGGGGGCTGGGGTTGGAATCAGCCCCAGCATTTT. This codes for CASSFFGTGGWGWNQPQHF.

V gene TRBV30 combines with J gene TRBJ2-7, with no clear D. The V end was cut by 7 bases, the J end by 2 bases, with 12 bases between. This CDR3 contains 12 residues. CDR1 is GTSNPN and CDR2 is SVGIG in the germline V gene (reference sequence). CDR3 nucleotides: TGTGCCTCTACGACCCCAGCCTACGAGCAGTACTTC. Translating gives CASTTPAYEQYF.

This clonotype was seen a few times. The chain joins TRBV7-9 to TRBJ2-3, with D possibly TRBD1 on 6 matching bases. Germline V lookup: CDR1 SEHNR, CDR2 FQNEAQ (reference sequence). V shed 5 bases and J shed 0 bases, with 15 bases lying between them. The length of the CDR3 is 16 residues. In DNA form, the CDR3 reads TGTGCCAGCAGCCTACAACAGGGCACTAGCACAGATACGCAGTATTTT. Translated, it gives CASSLQQGTSTDTQYF.

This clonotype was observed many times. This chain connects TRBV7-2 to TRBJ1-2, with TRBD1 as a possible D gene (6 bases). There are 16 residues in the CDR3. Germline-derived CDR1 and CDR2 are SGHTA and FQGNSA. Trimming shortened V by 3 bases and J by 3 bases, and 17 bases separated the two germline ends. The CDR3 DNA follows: TGTGCCAGCAGCTTGAGTTTCCGGGGGCTCTACTATGGCTACACCTTC. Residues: CASSLSFRGLYYGYTF.

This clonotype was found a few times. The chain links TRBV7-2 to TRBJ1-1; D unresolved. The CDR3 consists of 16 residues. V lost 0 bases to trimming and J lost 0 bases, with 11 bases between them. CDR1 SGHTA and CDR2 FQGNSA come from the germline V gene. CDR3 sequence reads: CASSLASGRLNTEAFF. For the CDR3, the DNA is TGTGCCAGCAGCTTAGCGTCGGGGAGACTGAACACTGAAGCTTTCTTT. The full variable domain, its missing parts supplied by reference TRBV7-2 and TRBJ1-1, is GAGVSQSPSNKVTEKGKDVELRCDPISGHTALYWYRQSLGQGLEFLIYFQGNSAPDKSGLPSDRFSAERTGGSVSTLTIQRTQQEDSAVYLCASSLASGRLNTEAFFGQGTRLTVV.

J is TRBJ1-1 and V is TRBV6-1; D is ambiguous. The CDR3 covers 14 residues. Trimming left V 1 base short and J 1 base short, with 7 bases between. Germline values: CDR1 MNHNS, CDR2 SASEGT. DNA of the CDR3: TGTGCCAGCAGTGAAGGGGTGGGGAACACTGAAGCTTTCTTT. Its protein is CASSEGVGNTEAFF.

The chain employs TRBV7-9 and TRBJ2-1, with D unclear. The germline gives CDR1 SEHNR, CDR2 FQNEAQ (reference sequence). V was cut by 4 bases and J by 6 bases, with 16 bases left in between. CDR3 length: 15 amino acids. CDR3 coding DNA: TGTGCCAGCAGCTCAAGGGATACCTTCGGCAATGAGCAGTTCTTC. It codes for CASSSRDTFGNEQFF. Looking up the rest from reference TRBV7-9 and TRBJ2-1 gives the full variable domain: DTGVSQNPRHKITKRGQNVTFRCDPISEHNRLYWYRQTLGQGPEFLTYFQNEAQLEKSRLLSDRFSAERPKGSFSTLEIQRTEQGDSAMYLCASSSRDTFGNEQFFGPGTRLTVL.

The CDR3 sequence: CACYTIPGYTF. The DNA of the CDR3 is TGTGCCTGTTATACGATTCCGGGCTACACCTTC. J is TRBJ1-2 and V is TRBV30; D remains ambiguous. V was shortened by 6 bases and J by 8 bases, with 13 bases between the two germline ends. This CDR3 comprises 11 residues. Germline V gene data show CDR1 as GTSNPN and CDR2 as SVGIG (reference sequence).

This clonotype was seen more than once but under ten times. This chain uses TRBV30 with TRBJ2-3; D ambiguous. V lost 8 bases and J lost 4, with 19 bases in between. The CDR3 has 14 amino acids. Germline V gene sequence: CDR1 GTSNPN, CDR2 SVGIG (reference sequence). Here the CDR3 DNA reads TGTGCCGCCTTTTTCGTGAATGTGCCAGATACGCAGTATTTT. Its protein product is CAAFFVNVPDTQYF.